This T cell receptor beta chain is from a study of T cell changes during pregnancy in multiple sclerosis. The V gene end was trimmed by 1 base and the J gene end by 4 bases; junction bases not matched to a gene: 8. There are 18 residues in the CDR3. In germline, CDR1 is SEHNR, CDR2 FQNEAQ (reference sequence). Libraries were prepared by immunoSEQ multiplex PCR; TCRdb keeps only in-frame clonotypes and omits some of them. This sample carries roughly 45,000 clones, just under 95% of them seen once, and the ten largest clones take roughly 3.9%. The sequencing here drew on CD8+ T cells from peripheral blood mononuclear cells, taken after pregnancy. This clonotype originated in a female donor with multiple sclerosis, enrolled in a pregnancy study. The rearrangement joins TRBV7-9 to TRBJ2-2; 11 nucleotides line up with TRBD2. CDR3 in DNA: TGTGCCAGCAGCTTAGAACTAGCGGGAGTCCCGGGCACCGGGGAGCTGTTTTTT. Translation gives CASSLELAGVPGTGELFF.